This T cell receptor (beta chain) was retrieved from a study of OX40 agonist ivuxolimab in advanced cancers. Germline CDR1 reads SGDLS; CDR2 reads YYNGEE. V lost 3 bases and J lost 1, with 9 bases in between. This CDR3 region has 14 residues. Some clones are missing from TCRdb's copy, which holds only in-frame ones; the method was immunoSEQ multiplex PCR. The sample lists 50,000 to 65,000 clones; 65% to 85% were seen once. This clone has a single count. The specimen comprised CD4+ or CD8+ T cells sorted from blood, sampled in a trial of the OX40 agonist ivuxolimab. This TCR was sampled from an adult with an advanced solid tumor such as melanoma, head and neck, liver or kidney cancer. V usage is TRBV9 and J usage is TRBJ2-3; D might be TRBD2 (6 bases). The CDR3 DNA is TGTGCCAGCAGCGGGCCGGGGGGCACAGATACGCAGTATTTT. Protein sequence: CASSGPGGTDTQYF.